The sequence of this T cell receptor (beta chain) was determined in a study of beta chain features in type 1 diabetes. Overall study: The examined sorted cells totaled fewer than 110,000,000 across samples.

With regard to this clone: The antigen remains unidentified.

V lost 5 bases to trimming and J lost 0 bases; unmatched junction nucleotides: 2. Germline V gene lookup returns CDR1 SGHTA and CDR2 FQGNSA. This CDR3 spans 15 amino acids. Broader study findings: In cDNA sequencing, cells with high TCR expression could be over-represented. Shorter TCRB CDR3s, moderately but significantly so, were found in Type 1 diabetes patients in all four CD4+ subsets.

Expressed TCRB transcripts were sequenced, since all the RNA that had been isolated was reverse transcribed. Profiling relied on immunoSEQ multiplex PCR, and the TCRdb table lists in-frame clones only, not all of them. In the table there are approximately 270,000 clones, around an eighth of which are singletons. This receptor was identified in a man aged 25-45 years with type 1 diabetes. This chain uses TRBV7-2 with TRBJ2-1, with 9 bases that match TRBD2. The sequenced material came from naive CD4+ T cells from blood. CDR3 DNA sequence: TGTGCCAGCAGCAATAGCGGGAGCTCCTACAATGAGCAGTTCTTC. The encoded protein is CASSNSGSSYNEQFF.